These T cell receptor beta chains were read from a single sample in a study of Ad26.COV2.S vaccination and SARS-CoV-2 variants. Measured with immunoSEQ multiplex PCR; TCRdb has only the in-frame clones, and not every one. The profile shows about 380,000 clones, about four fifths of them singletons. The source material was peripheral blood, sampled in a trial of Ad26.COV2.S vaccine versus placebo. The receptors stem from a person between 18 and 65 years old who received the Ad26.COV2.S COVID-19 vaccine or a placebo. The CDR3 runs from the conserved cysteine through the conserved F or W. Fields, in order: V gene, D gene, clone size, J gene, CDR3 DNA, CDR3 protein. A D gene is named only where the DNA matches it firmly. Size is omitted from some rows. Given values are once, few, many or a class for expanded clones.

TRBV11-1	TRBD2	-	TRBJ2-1	TGTGCCAGCAGCTTTACTAGCGGGGGAACAAATGAGCAGTTCTTC	CASSFTSGGTNEQFF
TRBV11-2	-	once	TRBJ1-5	TGTGCCAGCAGCCTAGCTAACCAGCCCCAGCATTTT	CASSLANQPQHF
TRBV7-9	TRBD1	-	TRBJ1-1	TGTGCCAGCAGCTCTTCTTATGACAGGGCGAACACTGAAGCTTTCTTT	CASSSSYDRANTEAFF
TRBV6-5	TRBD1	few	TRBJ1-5	TGTGCCAGCAGTCCAAGGACAGGGCTCAATCAGCCCCAGCATTTT	CASSPRTGLNQPQHF
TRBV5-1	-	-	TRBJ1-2	TGCGCCAGCAGCTTGGAGGGATCTGGCTACACCTTC	CASSLEGSGYTF
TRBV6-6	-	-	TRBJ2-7	TGTGCCAGCGCGCTCGTCTCCTACGAGCAGTACTTC	CASALVSYEQYF
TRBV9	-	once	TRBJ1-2	TGTGCCAGCAGCCCTCAGATCGCGGGGGGCTACACCTTC	CASSPQIAGGYTF
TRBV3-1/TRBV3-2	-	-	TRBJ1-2	TGTGCCAGCAGCCACAGAAGGAAGGGTAACGGCTATGGCTACACCTTC	CASSHRRKGNGYGYTF
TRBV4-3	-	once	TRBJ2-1	TGCGCCAGCAGCCAAGACTCCGTTTTGAGCTCCTACAATGAGCAGTTCTTC	CASSQDSVLSSYNEQFF
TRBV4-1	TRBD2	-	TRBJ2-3	TGCGCCAGCAGCCCCGGGCAGGCGGGGGCAGATACGCAGTATTTT	CASSPGQAGADTQYF